The entry that follows covers one T cell receptor (beta chain) sequence. The sample comes from a study of blood T cell repertoires in COVID-19. At the level of the study: Samples came from the United States, Italy and Spain, spanning acute and convalescent COVID-19. T cells, B-cell-depleted T cells, or PBMCs supplied cDNA or gDNA.

Per the study methods: From reference gene primer amplification, estimates of nucleated cell counts were derived. Sequenced by immunoSEQ multiplex PCR; TCRdb stores in-frame clones only, minus some. That table is the source of V, J and clone size, and D and trimming were worked out from the DNA. The data show some 140,000 clones, 79% seen once. Germline V gives CDR1 LGHDT, CDR2 YNNKEL (reference sequence). The V segment lost 0 bases and the J segment 7 bases; nucleotides outside the gene matches: 5. CDR3 length equals 16 residues. Sample: peripheral blood. The source of this sequence is a man between 60 and 75 years old with acute or convalescent COVID-19. V gene TRBV3-1 (or the pseudogene TRBV3-2) combines with J gene TRBJ2-1; 11 nucleotides align to TRBD2. CDR3 coding DNA: TGTGCCAGCAGCCAAGATTTAGCGGGAGGGCCGAATGAGCAGTTCTTC. Its translation is CASSQDLAGGPNEQFF.